This T cell receptor beta chain was identified in a study of T cells after yellow fever vaccination. Regarding the study as a whole: Reappearing after the booster were most of the clones from primary vaccination (about 96% CD4, approximately 89% CD8). There was a small share of clonotypes that showed up in both the CD4 and CD8 compartments.

There are a few counts of this clonotype. What it recognizes is unknown. TCRdb ran MiXCR on the 5' RACE reads and lists one entry per CDR3 protein. The sample gives approximately 120,000 distinct CDR3 sequences, 7.4% of which show up once; roughly 2.6% is in the top ten. This CDR3 region has 15 residues. Germline CDR1 is MDHEN and CDR2 is SYDVKM. Trimming took 5 bases from V and 8 from J; bases not matched to a gene: 13. The J gene is TRBJ1-2, the V gene TRBV28, with 8 bases aligning to TRBD1. The sample in question was CD4+ T cells sorted from PBMCs, obtained roughly 10 days after the first yellow fever vaccination. The sequence was collected from a man younger than 30 who received the YFV17D yellow fever vaccine. The chain's CDR3 is CASSTSGGSLGGYTF. In nucleotides, the CDR3 is TGTGCCAGCAGTACTTCAGGGGGCAGTTTGGGAGGCTACACCTTC.